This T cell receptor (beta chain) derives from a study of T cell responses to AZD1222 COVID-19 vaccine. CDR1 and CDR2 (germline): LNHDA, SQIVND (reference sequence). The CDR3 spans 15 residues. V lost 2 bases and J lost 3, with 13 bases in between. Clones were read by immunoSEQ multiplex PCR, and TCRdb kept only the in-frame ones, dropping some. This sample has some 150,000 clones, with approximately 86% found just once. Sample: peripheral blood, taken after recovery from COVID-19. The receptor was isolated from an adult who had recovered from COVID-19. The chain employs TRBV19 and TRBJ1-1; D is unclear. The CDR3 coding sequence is TGTGCCAGTAGTATAAGCCCCTCCGGGGACACTGAAGCTTTCTTT. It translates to CASSISPSGDTEAFF.